The 28 T cell receptor beta chains in this list originate from one sample, sequenced in a study of control samples from healthy donors and cancer patients. The data were produced by immunoSEQ multiplex PCR, yet TCRdb's version contains in-frame clones alone and is incomplete. The sample lists approximately 9,100 clones, 91% occurring once. Material for sequencing was PBMCs. The source is a man in his sixties with colorectal cancer.

The chain is built from TRBV19 and TRBJ2-7; the D gene could be TRBD1 or TRBD2 (5 bases each). V was cut by 1 base and J by 6 bases, with 13 bases left in between. The CDR3 length is 14 residues. Germline CDR1 is LNHDA and CDR2 is SQIVND (reference sequence). This CDR3 reads CASSIVGGYSEQYF. In DNA form, the CDR3 reads TGTGCCAGTAGTATAGTTGGGGGATACTCCGAGCAGTACTTC.

The chain couples TRBV28 to TRBJ1-2; D remains unclear. V lost 7 bases and J lost 4, with 22 bases in between. Germline CDR1 reads MDHEN; CDR2 reads SYDVKM. The CDR3 has 16 residues. The CDR3 here is CASTSRLGPAFYGYTF. The DNA for the CDR3 is TGTGCCAGCACCTCGAGATTGGGTCCGGCGTTCTATGGCTACACCTTC.

J is TRBJ2-5 and V is TRBV30, with 10 bases fitting TRBD1. The germline V gene encodes CDR1 GTSNPN and CDR2 SVGIG (reference sequence). V was pared by 5 bases and J by 5 bases, with 11 bases of the junction left unmatched. The CDR3 length is 15 residues. In DNA, the CDR3 is TGTGCCTGGTGGGGACAGGGGCCAGCGGGGGAGACCCAGTACTTC. As protein: CAWWGQGPAGETQYF.

The chain links TRBV5-4 to TRBJ2-2; TRBD2 matches 7 bases. The CDR3 has 15 residues. J gave up 7 bases and V 4 bases, and 10 bases lay outside the gene matches. CDR1 is SGHNT and CDR2 is YYREEE in the germline V gene (reference sequence). CDR3 sequence (DNA): TGTGCCAGCAGCCCAGGAAATGGGAGGGGCGGGGAGCTGTTTTTT. Translated, it gives CASSPGNGRGGELFF.

The gene calls are TRBV3-1 (or the pseudogene TRBV3-2) and TRBJ1-4; TRBD1 is a possible D gene (5 bases). The V end was cut by 4 bases, the J end by 2 bases, with 8 bases between. The CDR3 is 14 residues long. Germline V gene data show CDR1 as LGHDT and CDR2 as YNNKEL (reference sequence). CDR3 DNA: TGTGCCAGCAGCCCAGGGATTACTAATGAAAAACTGTTTTTT. Amino acids: CASSPGITNEKLFF.

The chain is built from TRBV10-3 and TRBJ1-2; TRBD1 agrees at 8 bases. The trim removed 0 bases at V and 1 base at J, leaving 1 base unmatched. Germline assignment: CDR1 ENHRY and CDR2 SYGVKD. This CDR3 comprises 15 residues. The CDR3 loop reads CAISESTGGNYGYTF. The DNA of the CDR3 is TGTGCCATCAGTGAGTCCACAGGGGGTAACTATGGCTACACCTTC.

The chain joins TRBV18 to TRBJ1-1; 8 bases agree with TRBD1. From germline, CDR1 is KGHSH and CDR2 LQKENI. V trimming: 5 bases; J trimming: 5 bases; junction bases outside the gene matches: 7. The CDR3 runs to 14 residues. CDR3 amino acids: CASSTATGVTEAFF. The CDR3 region has the DNA TGTGCCAGCTCAACAGCGACAGGGGTAACTGAAGCTTTCTTT.

The chain employs TRBV11-2 and TRBJ2-1, with D possibly TRBD1 on 6 matching bases. Deletions cut 4 bases from V and 8 bases from J, with 15 bases between. Germline V gives CDR1 SGHAT, CDR2 FQNNGV. The length of the CDR3 is 14 residues. CDR3 DNA sequence: TGTGCCAGCAGCTCCCCAAGAGGGGGTTATGAGCAGTTCTTC. Its translation is CASSSPRGGYEQFF.

This clone was seen just once. The chain has TRBV28 and TRBJ1-3; the D is unclear. CDR1 MDHEN and CDR2 SYDVKM come from the germline V gene. V was cut by 5 bases and J by 0 bases, with 20 bases left in between. This CDR3 region has 18 residues. CDR3 DNA: TGTGCCAGCAGTCCCACCCTCCTAACGGCTTACTCTGGAAACACCATATATTTT. Its protein product is CASSPTLLTAYSGNTIYF. The full variable domain, completed using reference TRBV28 and TRBJ1-3, is DVKVTQSSRYLVKRTGEKVFLECVQDMDHENMFWYRQDPGLGLRLIYFSYDVKMKEKGDIPEGYSVSREKKERFSLILESASTNQTSMYLCASSPTLLTAYSGNTIYFGEGSWLTVV.

In its sample, this clone ranks as large. V gene TRBV5-5 combines with J gene TRBJ1-5; 11 bases are a match to TRBD1. This CDR3 comprises 14 residues. Germline loops: CDR1 SGHKS, CDR2 YYEKEE (reference sequence). V was clipped by 3 bases and J by 8 bases; unmatched bases: 4. The CDR3 loop is CASSSQGQGEPQHF. In DNA, the CDR3 is TGTGCCAGCAGCTCCCAGGGACAGGGGGAGCCCCAGCATTTT.

This chain joins TRBV7-2 and TRBJ1-4, with D uncertain. V lost 5 bases to trimming and J lost 7 bases, with 11 bases between them. The germline gives CDR1 SGHTA, CDR2 FQGNSA. The CDR3 covers 13 residues. CDR3 nucleotides: TGTGCCAGCAGCCCCGGATTTGGTGAAAAACTGTTTTTT. It specifies CASSPGFGEKLFF.

V and J are TRBV18 and TRBJ2-4, with D uncertain. Germline lookup yields CDR1 KGHSH and CDR2 LQKENI. V lost 3 bases, J lost 1 base, and 4 bases lay in between. The CDR3 runs to 13 residues. CDR3 coding DNA: TGTGCCAGCTCACCTTCGGCCAAAAACATTCAGTACTTC. This translates into CASSPSAKNIQYF.

The chain links TRBV28 to TRBJ1-4, with D perhaps matching TRBD1 (6 bases). Deletions cut 3 bases from V and 7 bases from J, with 12 bases between. Germline V lookup: CDR1 MDHEN, CDR2 SYDVKM. The CDR3 consists of 14 residues. This CDR3 reads CASSLGGSGEKLFF. The DNA for the CDR3 is TGTGCCAGCAGTTTGGGGGGCTCTGGTGAAAAACTGTTTTTT. The variable domain in full, completed from reference TRBV28 and TRBJ1-4, reads DVKVTQSSRYLVKRTGEKVFLECVQDMDHENMFWYRQDPGLGLRLIYFSYDVKMKEKGDIPEGYSVSREKKERFSLILESASTNQTSMYLCASSLGGSGEKLFFGSGTQLSVL.

The gene calls are TRBV5-8 and TRBJ2-2; D uncertain. The germline CDR1 and CDR2 sequences are SGHTS and YDEGEE. The CDR3 sequence is 18 residues long. V was trimmed by 0 bases and J by 1 base, leaving 16 bases between them. The CDR3 DNA reads TGTGCCAGCAGCTTGGACCACGGGTTTTTTTTGAACACCGGGGAGCTGTTTTTT. It translates to CASSLDHGFFLNTGELFF.

V gene TRBV7-9 combines with J gene TRBJ1-6, with 9 bases identical to TRBD1. This CDR3 is 15 amino acids long. Germline V gene data show CDR1 as SEHNR and CDR2 as FQNEAQ (reference sequence). Trimming removed 5 bases from V and 10 bases from J; junction bases left unmatched: 9. The CDR3 sequence is CASSPGQGPYSPLHF. CDR3 nucleotide sequence: TGTGCCAGCAGCCCAGGACAGGGGCCTTACTCACCCCTCCACTTT.

This clone was counted once. This sequence joins TRBV4-1 and TRBJ1-1, with D uncertain. Looked up from germline, CDR1 is MGHRA and CDR2 is YSYEKL. With 3 bases removed from V and 2 bases from J, the gap between germline ends came to 25 bases. This CDR3 contains 19 residues. The CDR3: CASSQGILRAQTANTEAFF. CDR3 coding DNA: TGCGCCAGCAGCCAGGGCATACTCCGAGCCCAAACCGCAAACACTGAAGCTTTCTTT.

This clone appeared once. The chain uses TRBV22-1 and TRBJ2-1; TRBD1, the D gene given by the table, was not confirmed from the DNA. TRBV22-1 is a pseudogene. This CDR3 comprises 18 residues. The CDR3 bases are TGTCCTGGGAGCGCACAACAGGGGGCGTTCATCCCCTTCAATGAGCAGTTCTTC. This translates into CPGSAQQGAFIPFNEQFF.

This rearrangement joins TRBV19 to TRBJ1-2; D not certain. Trimming took off 8 bases at V and 3 bases at J, with 4 bases between the two ends. Per the germline V gene, CDR1 is LNHDA and CDR2 is SQIVND (reference sequence). The CDR3 contains 10 residues. The CDR3 nucleotides are TGTGCCAGTGGGGACTATGGCTACACCTTC. Its protein is CASGDYGYTF.

The chain couples TRBV29-1 to TRBJ1-4; TRBD1 matches 7 bases. Trimming cost V 5 bases and J 5 bases; bases outside gene matches: 11. This CDR3 contains 15 residues. From germline, CDR1 is SQVTM and CDR2 ANQGSEA. In nucleotides, the CDR3 is TGCAGCGTTACTAGGGGGCCGTGGGCGAATGAAAAACTGTTTTTT. Its protein product is CSVTRGPWANEKLFF.

This clone was picked up a small number of times. The chain combines TRBV19 with TRBJ2-4; D unclear. This CDR3 has 12 amino acids. The V end was cut by 3 bases, the J end by 9 bases, with 9 bases between. Germline assignment: CDR1 LNHDA and CDR2 SQIVND (reference sequence). CDR3 protein: CASSIGASIQYF. For the CDR3, the DNA is TGTGCCAGTAGTATCGGAGCCAGCATTCAGTACTTC.

The chain employs TRBV30 and TRBJ1-2, with D possibly being TRBD1 (5 bases). Germline values: CDR1 GTSNPN, CDR2 SVGIG (reference sequence). This CDR3 region has 15 residues. V was cut by 0 bases and J by 1 base, with 12 bases left in between. The CDR3 here is CAWSVGGADNYGYTF. Written as DNA, the CDR3 is TGTGCCTGGAGTGTTGGAGGGGCGGATAACTATGGCTACACCTTC. Combining the CDR3 with reference TRBV30 and TRBJ1-2 gives the whole variable domain SQTIHQWPATLVQPVGSPLSLECTVEGTSNPNLYWYRQAAGRGLQLLFYSVGIGQISSEVPQNLSASRPQDRQFILSSKKLLLSDSGFYLCAWSVGGADNYGYTFGSGTRLTVV.

The CDR3 sequence: CASSRGQSNEKLFF. CDR3 in DNA: TGCGCCAGCAGCCGGGGACAGTCTAATGAAAAACTGTTTTTT. This chain connects TRBV5-1 to TRBJ1-4, with 7 bases matching TRBD1. V lost 4 bases and J lost 3; bases outside the gene matches: 3. The CDR3 length is 14 residues. Germline V CDR1 and CDR2: SGHRS, YFSETQ. Full variable domain (outside the CDR3, taken from reference TRBV5-1 and TRBJ1-4): KAGVTQTPRYLIKTRGQQVTLSCSPISGHRSVSWYQQTPGQGLQFLFEYFSETQRNKGNFPGRFSGRQFSNSRSEMNVSTLELGDSALYLCASSRGQSNEKLFFGSGTQLSVL.

This clone was found a few times. The chain is built from TRBV7-9 and TRBJ2-2; 12 nucleotides line up with TRBD2. V dropped 6 bases and J dropped 3; count of bases not matched to a gene: 5. CDR3 length equals 16 residues. The germline CDR1 and CDR2 sequences are SEHNR and FQNEAQ (reference sequence). CDR3 DNA: TGTGCCAGCAGACCGCTAGCGGGGGGGCACACCGGGGAGCTGTTTTTT. Translating it yields CASRPLAGGHTGELFF. Supplemented by reference TRBV7-9 and TRBJ2-2, the full variable domain reads DTGVSQNPRHKITKRGQNVTFRCDPISEHNRLYWYRQTLGQGPEFLTYFQNEAQLEKSRLLSDRFSAERPKGSFSTLEIQRTEQGDSAMYLCASRPLAGGHTGELFFGEGSRLTVL.

By share, this clone ranks as large (0.1 to 1%). This chain joins TRBV27 and TRBJ1-1; D is possibly TRBD1 (5 bases). The germline V gene has CDR1 MNHEY and CDR2 SMNVEV (reference sequence). The CDR3 spans 13 residues. Trimming stripped 4 bases from V and 9 bases from J, with 15 bases between. CDR3 in DNA: TGTGCCAGCAGTTCTACGGCGGCAGGGAAAGCTTTCTTT. It translates to CASSSTAAGKAFF.

This clone was counted once. The chain couples TRBV6-5 to TRBJ1-5; 8 nucleotides line up with TRBD1. CDR1 and CDR2 from the germline V gene are MNHEY and SVGAGI. The V segment lost 9 bases and the J segment 1 base; nucleotides outside the gene matches: 5. The CDR3 has 14 amino acids. Written as DNA, the CDR3 is TGTGCCAGTTCAGGGGGCTCGAGCAATCAGCCCCAGCATTTT. Its translation: CASSGGSSNQPQHF.

A single count supports this clone. This CDR3 reads CASTMIIAGGSYEQYF. CDR3 nucleotide sequence: TGTGCCAGCACCATGATCATAGCGGGGGGATCCTACGAGCAGTACTTC. The chain recombines TRBV5-6 with TRBJ2-7, with TRBD2 matching 10 bases. The germline V gene has CDR1 SGHDT and CDR2 YYEEEE. The CDR3 loop spans 16 amino acids. After removal of 6 bases from V and 1 base from J, the junction contained 10 bases not matched to a gene.

The J gene is TRBJ2-2, the V gene TRBV11-2; D is perhaps TRBD1 (5 bases). In germline, CDR1 is SGHAT, CDR2 FQNNGV. V was clipped by 4 bases and J by 4 bases, with 19 bases between them. The CDR3 runs to 17 residues. The CDR3 reads CASSSDRLGRGTGELFF. The CDR3 nucleotides read TGTGCCAGCAGCTCGGACCGTCTGGGGCGCGGCACCGGGGAGCTGTTTTTT.

The chain employs TRBV5-1 and TRBJ2-1; 8 positions match TRBD2. The V segment lost 5 bases and the J segment 7 bases; nucleotides outside the gene matches: 8. The CDR3 is 14 amino acids. Germline V lookup: CDR1 SGHRS, CDR2 YFSETQ. The CDR3 sequence is CASSLAGTENEQFF. For the CDR3, the DNA is TGCGCCAGCAGTTTAGCGGGGACGGAGAATGAGCAGTTCTTC.